These 8 T cell receptor beta chains were sequenced from one sample in a study of shared clonotypes between healthy human individuals. This table comes from immunoSEQ multiplex PCR, and its TCRdb copy is limited to in-frame clones, with some not included. The sample lists approximately 1,000,000 clones, approximately 80% occurring once. Source material: memory CD4+ T cells from PBMCs. Subset meaning: CD45RA-negative fraction. These TCRs come from a young man in good health. Some clones in this sample may be carry-over from other donors' samples.

The chain couples TRBV28 to TRBJ1-2, with TRBD1 identical over 9 bases. The CDR3 runs to 17 residues. V lost 7 bases to trimming and J lost 5 bases; unmatched junction nucleotides: 17. From germline, CDR1 is MDHEN and CDR2 SYDVKM. In nucleotides, the CDR3 is TGTGCCAGCATGGGCTACAGGGGGCGCGAATCTCTATATGGCTACACCTTC. It is translated as CASMGYRGRESLYGYTF.

The chain combines TRBV18 with TRBJ1-5; TRBD1 is a possible D gene (5 bases). Germline lookup yields CDR1 KGHSH and CDR2 LQKENI. The CDR3 length is 13 residues. Trimming removed 4 bases from V and 7 bases from J, with 11 bases in between. The CDR3 region has the DNA TGTGCCAGCTCACGGGGGATCCGACAGCCCCAGCATTTT. The encoded protein is CASSRGIRQPQHF.

The CDR3 spells CARGFPGQGNEQFF. The DNA of the CDR3 is TGCGCCAGGGGGTTCCCGGGACAGGGAAATGAGCAGTTCTTC. The chain uses TRBV5-1 and TRBJ2-1; 9 nucleotides agree with TRBD1. V lost 8 bases and J lost 7; bases outside the gene matches: 10. The germline gives CDR1 SGHRS, CDR2 YFSETQ. The CDR3 contains 14 residues. The complete variable domain, with remaining parts taken from reference TRBV5-1 and TRBJ2-1, reads KAGVTQTPRYLIKTRGQQVTLSCSPISGHRSVSWYQQTPGQGLQFLFEYFSETQRNKGNFPGRFSGRQFSNSRSEMNVSTLELGDSALYLCARGFPGQGNEQFFGPGTRLTVL.

The V gene is TRBV5-1, the J gene TRBJ2-1; TRBD2 matches 7 bases. There are 13 residues in the CDR3. The J segment lost 6 bases and the V segment lost 3 bases, leaving 3 bases of the junction unmatched. Germline V gene sequence: CDR1 SGHRS, CDR2 YFSETQ. The CDR3 spells CASSSGLRNEQFF. CDR3 coding DNA: TGCGCCAGCAGCTCGGGACTACGCAATGAGCAGTTCTTC. Full variable domain (missing parts from reference TRBV5-1 and TRBJ2-1): KAGVTQTPRYLIKTRGQQVTLSCSPISGHRSVSWYQQTPGQGLQFLFEYFSETQRNKGNFPGRFSGRQFSNSRSEMNVSTLELGDSALYLCASSSGLRNEQFFGPGTRLTVL.

This chain connects TRBV6-1 to TRBJ2-3; D gene uncertain. V dropped 7 bases and J dropped 1 base, with 15 bases sitting between them. The CDR3 contains 15 residues. Germline V gene data show CDR1 as MNHNS and CDR2 as SASEGT. DNA for the CDR3: TGTGCCAGCACCCCTGGGGTCTTCGGCACAGATACGCAGTATTTT. Translated: CASTPGVFGTDTQYF.

J is TRBJ2-7 and V is TRBV7-9, with TRBD1 matching 10 bases. The ends lost 5 bases at V and 0 bases at J; junction bases unmatched: 4. In germline, CDR1 is SEHNR, CDR2 FQNEAQ (reference sequence). This CDR3 contains 15 residues. CDR3 DNA: TGTGCCAGCAGCAAGACAGGGGGCGGCTCCTACGAGCAGTACTTC. Translation: CASSKTGGGSYEQYF.

The CDR3, as DNA: TGTGCCAGCAGTCCCACAACCTCCAGGGACAGGGCCCACGAGCAGTACTTC. Its translation is CASSPTTSRDRAHEQYF. The chain is built from TRBV25-1 and TRBJ2-5; TRBD1 matches 9 bases. The closer fit of TRBJ2-7 to the DNA end suggests the J call may be wrong. CDR1 and CDR2 (germline): MGHDK, SYGVNS. This CDR3 has 17 amino acids.

The chain links TRBV9 to TRBJ2-2, with no clear D. Germline V CDR1 and CDR2: SGDLS, YYNGEE. V lost 7 bases, J lost 1 base, and 5 bases lay in between. This CDR3 comprises 12 residues. CDR3 residues: CASGVNTGELFF. The CDR3 nucleotides read TGTGCCAGCGGAGTGAACACCGGGGAGCTGTTTTTT.